This T cell receptor (beta chain) was captured in a study of shared clonotypes between healthy human individuals. Whole-study findings and limits: Clonotype sharing among donors was thought likely to change with sequencing depth.

CDR3 length: 17 amino acids. Points on this clone: Its antigen remains unknown.

TCRdb's table, derived via immunoSEQ multiplex PCR, lists solely in-frame clones and lacks some. Among around 440,000 clones listed, about 74% were seen once. This TCR derives from a woman in her thirties or forties in good health. Some clones in this sample may be carry-over from other donors' samples. Sample: PBMCs. This chain joins TRBV1 and TRBJ2-7; TRBD2 is taken as the D call from the table, unchecked against the DNA. TRBV1 constitutes a pseudogene. The CDR3 DNA reads as TGCACCAGCGGGTTTCGGGTAGCGGGAGTATGTGCCTACGAGCAGTACTTC. Amino acid sequence: CTSGFRVAGVCAYEQYF.